The 19 T cell receptor beta chains below were found in one sample sequenced in a study of identical twins. Using its own MiXCR run on the 5' RACE reads, TCRdb lists one record per CDR3 protein. The profile shows approximately 500,000 distinct CDR3 sequences, 13% to 15% of them singletons. These data were likewise used in another study, on yellow fever vaccine responses in identical twins.

Sequencing was carried out using CD4+ T cells sorted from blood. All receptors derive from a woman under 30 in good health.

CDR3: CASSQDLRVRGTEAFF. The CDR3, as DNA: TGTGCCAGCAGCCAAGATCTTAGGGTTCGGGGGACTGAAGCTTTCTTT. This chain joins TRBV3-1 and TRBJ1-1; weak D call: TRBD1 (5 bases). The CDR3 is made up of 16 amino acids. Per germline, CDR1 LGHDT and CDR2 YNNKEL (reference sequence). Between the trimmed V and J ends, which lost 0 bases and 5 bases, there was a span of 16 bases.

This clonotype was seen a handful of times. The gene calls are TRBV12-3 or TRBV12-4 and TRBJ2-7; TRBD2 aligns across 11 bases. The ends lost 4 bases at V and 3 bases at J; junction bases unmatched: 5. The CDR3 has 15 amino acids. The CDR3: CASSSTTSGSYEQYF. CDR3 coding DNA: TGTGCCAGCAGTTCAACTACTAGCGGGAGCTACGAGCAGTACTTC.

The gene calls are TRBV28 and TRBJ2-3; 12 bases fit TRBD1. CDR3 length equals 16 residues. Germline lookup yields CDR1 MDHEN and CDR2 SYDVKM. V lost 2 bases to trimming and J lost 5 bases; unmatched junction nucleotides: 5. The CDR3 DNA sequence: TGTGCCAGCAGTTTAGATGGGACAGGGGGCAGAGATACGCAGTATTTT. As protein: CASSLDGTGGRDTQYF.

This clonotype showed up just a few times. The chain carries TRBV6-1 and TRBJ2-1, with 9 bases lining up with TRBD2. Looked up from germline, CDR1 is MNHNS and CDR2 is SASEGT. This CDR3 is built from 16 residues. J lost 0 bases, V lost 3 bases, and 3 bases had no gene match. The DNA for the CDR3 is TGTGCCAGCAGTGAGGCTAGCGGGGCCTCCTACAATGAGCAGTTCTTC. It specifies CASSEASGASYNEQFF.

At least ten counts were recorded for this clonotype. This sequence joins TRBV6-2 or TRBV6-3 and TRBJ2-1; TRBD2 matches 7 bases. This CDR3 is built from 16 residues. Germline trimming cut 6 bases from V and 0 bases from J; bases unmatched to any gene: 8. CDR1 and CDR2 from the germline V gene are MNHEY and SVGEGT. CDR3: CASSVIAGSSYNEQFF. The CDR3 bases are TGTGCCAGCAGCGTTATAGCGGGTAGCTCCTACAATGAGCAGTTCTTC.

The CDR3 DNA reads TGCGCCAGCAGCCAAGGGGCGGGGGGCGGCTATTCAGATACGCAGTATTTT. This codes for CASSQGAGGGYSDTQYF. This chain connects TRBV4-1 to TRBJ2-3, with 8 bases that match TRBD2. The germline V gene has CDR1 MGHRA and CDR2 YSYEKL. The CDR3 is made up of 17 amino acids. Unmatched junction bases numbered 10, after V lost 1 base and J lost 4 bases.

In its sample, this clonotype was seen a few times. CDR3 sequence: CASAHSPTYVGYV. The CDR3 DNA reads TGTGCCAGCGCCCATAGCCCAACCTACGTGGGGTACGTC. This chain links TRBV2 with TRBJ2-7; D is unresolved. Per the germline V gene, CDR1 is SNHLY and CDR2 is FYNNEI. The CDR3 is made up of 13 amino acids. V lost 8 bases to trimming and J lost 12 bases, with 23 bases between them.

The chain joins TRBV12-3 or TRBV12-4 to TRBJ2-1; 8 positions match TRBD1. Germline trimming cut 8 bases from V and 8 bases from J; bases unmatched to any gene: 14. The CDR3 loop spans 15 amino acids. The CDR3 DNA sequence: TGTGCCAGCCGACGTGTACAGGGGGGTGACGATGAGCAGTTCTTC. It yields the protein CASRRVQGGDDEQFF.

On this clonotype: A read error may account for a junction end that differs from germline. The gene calls are TRBV7-9 and TRBJ2-3, with D perhaps given as TRBD1 or TRBD2 (5 bases each). The CDR3 spans 14 residues. Germline CDR1 reads SEHNR; CDR2 reads FQNEAQ (reference sequence). The CDR3 region has the DNA TGTGCCAGCAGCTCACTAGTCAGCACAGGTACGCAGTATTTT. Translating gives CASSSLVSTGTQYF.

This clonotype was detected only a few times. The V gene is TRBV18, the J gene TRBJ2-2; 11 nucleotides align to TRBD2. The germline V gene encodes CDR1 KGHSH and CDR2 LQKENI. The CDR3 totals 18 residues. J was trimmed by 0 bases and V by 3 bases; bases with no gene match: 6. CDR3 bases: TGTGCCAGCTCACCGCCGCTAGCGGGAGGCCCGAACACCGGGGAGCTGTTTTTT. Protein sequence: CASSPPLAGGPNTGELFF.

The chain links TRBV5-1 to TRBJ2-3; D gene ambiguous. The CDR3 has 11 amino acids. CDR1 SGHRS and CDR2 YFSETQ come from the germline V gene. The ends were cut back, 4 bases at V and 4 bases at J, with 4 bases in the middle. The CDR3: CASSKADTQYF. The CDR3 nucleotides read TGCGCCAGCAGCAAAGCAGATACGCAGTATTTT.

The rearrangement uses TRBV11-2 and TRBJ2-7; D gene uncertain. Trimming stripped 5 bases from V and 2 bases from J, with 13 bases between. CDR3 size: 14 residues. In germline, CDR1 is SGHAT, CDR2 FQNNGV. DNA for the CDR3: TGTGCCAGCAGCCCGAACCCCATACCCTACGAGCAGTACGTC. The encoded protein is CASSPNPIPYEQYV.

This clonotype turned up a few times. The chain joins TRBV5-1 to TRBJ2-6; no definite D call. The V end was cut by 4 bases, the J end by 6 bases, with 8 bases between. Per the germline V gene, CDR1 is SGHRS and CDR2 is YFSETQ. The CDR3 consists of 13 residues. CDR3 region: CASSVTEANVLTF. In DNA, the CDR3 is TGCGCCAGCAGCGTAACAGAGGCCAACGTCCTGACTTTC.

The chain has TRBV7-8 and TRBJ2-7; 9 nucleotides line up with TRBD1. V was clipped by 5 bases and J by 9 bases; unmatched bases: 8. The germline gives CDR1 SGHVS, CDR2 FQNEAQ. This CDR3 region has 13 residues. The CDR3 sequence is CASSPRRDRAQYV. The CDR3 DNA is TGTGCCAGCAGCCCAAGACGGGACAGGGCGCAGTACGTC.

This clonotype was detected a few times. The V and J genes are TRBV5-1 and TRBJ2-1; D may be TRBD2 (5 bases). V was clipped by 4 bases and J by 0 bases, with 14 bases between them. The CDR3 is 16 residues long. Germline loops: CDR1 SGHRS, CDR2 YFSETQ. The CDR3 DNA reads as TGCGCCAGCAGCAAGCCGGACTTGAGCTCCTACAATGAGCAGTTCTTC. Translated, it gives CASSKPDLSSYNEQFF.

A few counts support this clonotype. The chain uses TRBV20-1 and TRBJ2-5; 11 bases are shared with TRBD2. Germline loops: CDR1 DFQATT, CDR2 SNEGSKA (reference sequence). The CDR3 is made up of 16 amino acids. Germline trimming cut 0 bases from V and 4 bases from J; bases unmatched to any gene: 7. For the CDR3, the DNA is TGCAGTGCTAGAGATACTAGCGGGAGTGATCGAGAGACCCAGTACTTC. Encoded protein: CSARDTSGSDRETQYF.

The chain couples TRBV5-1 to TRBJ2-3, with D perhaps TRBD1 or TRBD2 (5 bases each). Between the trimmed V and J ends, which lost 3 bases and 3 bases, there was a span of 20 bases. CDR1 and CDR2 from the germline V gene are SGHRS and YFSETQ. The CDR3 covers 17 residues. The CDR3 region is CASSSGTEIGKTDTQYF. The CDR3 DNA is TGCGCCAGCAGCTCCGGGACGGAGATCGGCAAAACAGATACGCAGTATTTT.

This chain connects TRBV4-2 to TRBJ2-1; D is unclear. The V and J ends lost 0 bases and 5 bases respectively, with 5 bases between them. The CDR3 spans 13 residues. CDR1 and CDR2 (germline): LGHNA, YNFKEQ. The DNA of the CDR3 is TGTGCCAGCAGCCAAGATGGAGACAATGAGCAGTTCTTC. This sequence encodes CASSQDGDNEQFF.

V usage is TRBV12-3 or TRBV12-4 and J usage is TRBJ1-6; TRBD1 aligns across 8 bases. V lost 3 bases and J lost 9; bases outside the gene matches: 4. This CDR3 comprises 14 residues. The CDR3 region is CASSFNRGASPLHF. In nucleotides, the CDR3 is TGTGCCAGCAGTTTCAACAGGGGGGCTTCACCCCTCCACTTT.